Presented here are 2 T cell receptor beta chains from one specimen sequenced in a study of long-term antiretroviral therapy in people with HIV. Assay version v3.0 of immunoSEQ was used, and it was run at survey level. TCRdb's table, derived via immunoSEQ multiplex PCR, lists solely in-frame clones and lacks some. In the table there are about 18,000 clones, 70% to 90% of which are singletons. Sample: unsorted PBMCs, taken 0.6 years after starting antiretroviral therapy. Receptor source: a woman aged 18 to 35 with HIV.

V usage is TRBV5-1 and J usage is TRBJ1-1; 11 bases are shared with TRBD1. V gave up 1 base and J gave up 1 base; unmatched junction bases: 6. The CDR3 has 17 amino acids. Per germline, CDR1 SGHRS and CDR2 YFSETQ. The chain's CDR3 is CASSLTGQGGTNTEAFF. CDR3 bases: TGCGCCAGCAGCTTGACGGGACAGGGGGGGACGAACACTGAAGCTTTCTTT.

This clone occurred a few times. This sequence joins TRBV4-3 and TRBJ2-7; no clear D gene. The CDR3 is 17 residues long. Trimming stripped 0 bases from V and 3 bases from J, with 18 bases between. The germline V gene has CDR1 LGHNA and CDR2 YSLEER. This CDR3 reads CASSQDLVFSSYYEQYF. CDR3 in DNA: TGCGCCAGCAGCCAAGATCTGGTCTTCAGTTCCTACTACGAGCAGTACTTC.